This section outlines one T cell receptor (beta chain) sequence together with its context. The sample comes from a study of CD8 T cells in Susac syndrome. The CDR3 loop spans 13 amino acids. CDR1 and CDR2 from the germline V gene are DFQATT and SNEGSKA (reference sequence). The V segment lost 5 bases and the J segment 6 bases; nucleotides outside the gene matches: 8. RNA totalling about 0.5 to 1 ug underwent reverse transcription with random hexamers. TCRdb re-derived calls from the immunoSEQ multiplex PCR reads in MiXCR, one entry per CDR3 protein. The repertoire holds 130,000 to 150,000 distinct CDR3 sequences, with 94% as singletons.

This TCR derives from a human donor in good health. This chain uses TRBV20-1 with TRBJ2-7; 9 bases are a match to TRBD1. The material sequenced was CD8+ T cells from PBMCs. CDR3 sequence (DNA): TGCAGTGCTGGGGGGGGACAGGGAGGCGAGCAGTACTTC. Translating gives CSAGGGQGGEQYF.